Sequencing of this T cell receptor beta chain was carried out in a study of blood T cell repertoires in COVID-19. In germline, CDR1 is SGHVS, CDR2 FQNEAQ. V gave up 4 bases and J gave up 6 bases, with 15 bases separating them. This CDR3 comprises 14 residues. Libraries were prepared by immunoSEQ multiplex PCR; TCRdb keeps only in-frame clonotypes and omits some of them. The table includes roughly 250,000 clones, around 90% detected once. The receptor comes from a man aged 60 to 75 who had recovered from COVID-19. The sample was peripheral blood. This chain uses TRBV7-8 with TRBJ1-2, with D unresolved. This chain's CDR3 is CASSSQPQVDGYTF. As DNA, the CDR3 is TGTGCCAGCAGCTCCCAACCGCAGGTGGATGGCTACACCTTC. The whole variable domain, filled in from reference TRBV7-8 and TRBJ1-2, reads GAGVSQSPRYKVAKRGQDVALRCDPISGHVSLFWYQQALGQGPEFLTYFQNEAQLDKSGLPSDRFFAERPEGSVSTLKIQRTQQEDSAVYLCASSSQPQVDGYTFGSGTRLTVV.